This T cell receptor (beta chain) was captured by sequencing in a study of shared clonotypes between healthy human individuals. The protocol was immunoSEQ multiplex PCR, while the TCRdb copy is restricted to in-frame clones and leaves out a portion. Of approximately 2,300,000 clones listed, roughly 92% are singletons. The V gene's germline CDR1 is ENHRY and CDR2 SYGVKD. The CDR3 has 14 residues. Trimming cost V 0 bases and J 7 bases, with 10 bases left between them. Concerning this clone: Within the sample, other DNA sequences also encode this same CDR3.

Material for sequencing was naive CD4+ T cells from PBMCs. As to subset: CD45RA+ positively selected. The chain carries TRBV10-3 and TRBJ1-3; D unclear. The receptor was derived from a man between 18 and 29 years old in good health. Some clones in this sample may be carry-over from other donors' samples. As DNA, the CDR3 is TGTGCCATCAGTGAGTCGACTGGGCCGAACACCATATATTTT. Translating it yields CAISESTGPNTIYF.